Here is one T cell receptor beta chain with its context. Sequencing was performed with immunoSEQ multiplex PCR; in TCRdb, only in-frame clones are kept and a portion is missing. Of about 150,000 clones detected, 87% appear once; the ten largest clones hold about 2.5%. This sample was taken from a study of blood T cell repertoires in COVID-19. In the study overall: Both acute and convalescent COVID-19 samples were obtained from the United States, Italy and Spain.

Germline CDR1 LGHDT, CDR2 YNNKEL (reference sequence). The V end lost 0 bases, the J end lost 8 bases, and 11 bases lay between the germline ends. CDR3 length: 14 amino acids. The chain has TRBV3-1 (or the pseudogene TRBV3-2) and TRBJ2-1, with D tentatively TRBD2 (6 bases). This receptor was identified in a man aged 50 or older with active COVID-19. Sequences were obtained from peripheral blood. CDR3 loop: CASSQERRGYEQFF. As DNA, the CDR3 is TGTGCCAGCAGCCAAGAACGGCGGGGTTATGAGCAGTTCTTC.